The T cell receptor (beta chain) described here comes from a study of graft-versus-host responses after intestinal transplantation. Across the whole study: Anti-thymocyte globulin induction was given to all recipients, followed by tacrolimus and steroids for around 3 years.

The CDR3 has 12 amino acids. CDR1 and CDR2 from the germline V gene are MNHNS and SASEGT. Trimming removed 6 bases from V and 2 bases from J, with 7 bases in between. Libraries were prepared by immunoSEQ multiplex PCR; TCRdb keeps only in-frame clonotypes and omits some of them. The sample includes about 47,000 clones, roughly 93% of them seen just once. This chain links TRBV6-1 with TRBJ1-1; D call uncertain. This sample comprised PBMCs, obtained around 790 days after a first intestinal transplant, on the day of a second. The sequence came from a human patient who received an intestinal transplant, so some T cells may come from the graft donor. Here the CDR3 reads CASRPRNTEAFF. The CDR3 DNA is TGTGCCAGCAGACCAAGAAACACTGAAGCTTTCTTT.